The sequence of this T cell receptor beta chain was determined in a study of spatial heterogeneity in lung cancer. Background on the study: Sequencing consistently turned up more beta-chain sequences than alpha-chain sequences. Regarding the study as a whole: Expanded alpha and beta TCR counts within tumors tracked tumor mutation counts.

Time point specified: sample taken at primary tumor resection. All TCR cDNA molecules were individually tagged with a unique molecular identifier. TCRdb recomputed calls from the 5' RACE reads with MiXCR, one row per CDR3 protein. The repertoire consists of about 2,900 distinct CDR3 sequences, with roughly a tenth occurring once and the leading ten covering less than 8%. The sample holds many counts of this clonotype. Its antigen is unidentified. Germline V gene lookup returns CDR1 KGHSH and CDR2 LQKENI. Losses at the gene ends were 4 bases for V and 6 bases for J; bases not matched to a gene: 4. The CDR3 extends over 13 amino acids.

The source material was lung tumor tissue, sampled at surgery. J is TRBJ2-7 and V is TRBV18; 9 bases are shared with TRBD1. The receptor was isolated from a female donor with early-stage non-small cell lung cancer. This chain's CDR3 is CASSLDRGSEQYF. Here the CDR3 DNA reads TGTGCCAGCTCACTGGACAGGGGTTCCGAGCAGTACTTC.